A single sample is the source of the 25 T cell receptor beta chains below, sequenced in a study of CD4 T cells in relation to SARS-CoV-2 and coronaviruses. Method: immunoSEQ multiplex PCR; TCRdb's copy keeps in-frame clones and lacks some. The repertoire holds 30,000 to 40,000 clones, with around four fifths as singletons. No antigen is known for these receptors. The sample was memory CD4+ T cells from PBMCs, cultured in vitro. Every receptor here comes from an adult with COVID-19.

The chain couples TRBV7-3 to TRBJ2-2; a weak D match, TRBD2 (6 bases). The germline V gene has CDR1 SGHTA and CDR2 FQGTGA. This CDR3 has 15 residues. Trimming stripped 2 bases from V and 4 bases from J, with 11 bases between. Here the CDR3 DNA reads TGTGCCAGCAGCTTACACGGGAGCGGCACCGGGGAGCTGTTTTTT. It encodes CASSLHGSGTGELFF.

The rearrangement joins TRBV7-9 to TRBJ1-3, with D uncertain. This CDR3 contains 14 residues. V lost 3 bases, J lost 0 bases, and 6 bases lay in between. Germline-derived CDR1 and CDR2 are SEHNR and FQNEAQ (reference sequence). The CDR3 region has the DNA TGTGCCAGCAGCTTTACCATCTCTGGAAACACCATATATTTT. This encodes CASSFTISGNTIYF. Looking up the rest from reference TRBV7-9 and TRBJ1-3 gives the full variable domain: DTGVSQNPRHKITKRGQNVTFRCDPISEHNRLYWYRQTLGQGPEFLTYFQNEAQLEKSRLLSDRFSAERPKGSFSTLEIQRTEQGDSAMYLCASSFTISGNTIYFGEGSWLTVV.

This clone was seen only once. This rearrangement joins TRBV20-1 to TRBJ1-1; 8 bases are shared with TRBD1. The CDR3 runs to 14 residues. The J segment lost 7 bases and the V segment lost 3 bases, leaving 10 bases of the junction unmatched. The germline V gene has CDR1 DFQATT and CDR2 SNEGSKA (reference sequence). The CDR3 DNA reads as TGCAGTGCTAGTAATCCGGACAGGGACGGTGAAGCTTTCTTT. This translates into CSASNPDRDGEAFF.

This clone was seen only a few times. The rearrangement uses TRBV7-2 and TRBJ2-5; TRBD2 aligns across 11 bases. The ends lost 5 bases at V and 4 bases at J; junction bases unmatched: 6. Germline V gives CDR1 SGHTA, CDR2 FQGNSA. The CDR3 consists of 15 residues. CDR3 sequence reads: CASSISGTSGETQYF. CDR3 nucleotide sequence: TGTGCCAGCAGCATATCCGGGACTAGCGGAGAGACCCAGTACTTC.

The rearrangement uses TRBV7-3 and TRBJ2-2, with a possible D match to TRBD1 (5 bases). Germline V gene data show CDR1 as SGHTA and CDR2 as FQGTGA. This CDR3 is 14 amino acids long. V lost 5 bases and J lost 2, with 9 bases in between. CDR3 in amino acids: CASSPQGNTGELFF. The CDR3 DNA reads as TGTGCCAGCAGCCCCCAGGGAAACACCGGGGAGCTGTTTTTT.

The chain has TRBV10-3 and TRBJ2-1; D is perhaps TRBD1 (6 bases). The CDR3 totals 14 residues. Germline values: CDR1 ENHRY, CDR2 SYGVKD. V lost 3 bases, J lost 10 bases, and 16 bases lay in between. The CDR3 coding sequence is TGTGCCATCAGTGAAGGACAGAGCACCGCCGAGCAGTTCTTC. Its protein is CAISEGQSTAEQFF.

The chain has TRBV7-9 and TRBJ1-5; possibly TRBD1 for D (6 bases). The CDR3 has 13 amino acids. Germline values: CDR1 SEHNR, CDR2 FQNEAQ (reference sequence). V was trimmed by 4 bases and J by 5 bases, leaving 9 bases between them. CDR3: CASSSTGYQPQHF. CDR3 coding DNA: TGTGCCAGCAGCTCCACAGGGTATCAGCCCCAGCATTTT.

The rearrangement uses TRBV5-5 and TRBJ2-7; 9 positions agree with TRBD2. This CDR3 has 15 residues. Germline V CDR1 and CDR2: SGHKS, YYEKEE (reference sequence). J gave up 6 bases and V 0 bases, and 7 bases lay outside the gene matches. The CDR3 DNA sequence: TGTGCCAGCAGCTTGGAGGGTAGCGGGAGTCGCGAGCAGTACTTC. It specifies CASSLEGSGSREQYF.

The chain has TRBV11-3 and TRBJ2-1; 8 nucleotides agree with TRBD2. After removal of 5 bases from V and 4 bases from J, the junction contained 4 bases not matched to a gene. Germline V gene lookup returns CDR1 SGHNT and CDR2 YENEEA. The CDR3 is 14 amino acids. The CDR3 reads CASSREGPYNEQFF. DNA for the CDR3: TGTGCCAGCAGCCGGGAGGGCCCGTACAATGAGCAGTTCTTC.

The gene calls are TRBV14 and TRBJ1-1, with a weak D call TRBD1 (6 bases). V shed 6 bases and J shed 0 bases, with 11 bases lying between them. Per the germline V gene, CDR1 is SGHDN and CDR2 is FVKESK. There are 14 residues in the CDR3. CDR3 coding DNA: TGTGCCAGCAGAGACAGGCTTCTGAACACTGAAGCTTTCTTT. It specifies CASRDRLLNTEAFF.

The J gene is TRBJ2-2, the V gene TRBV11-2, with 9 bases lining up with TRBD2. The CDR3 has 16 amino acids. Germline V gene lookup returns CDR1 SGHAT and CDR2 FQNNGV. Trimming at V came to 2 bases and at J to 1 base, leaving 2 bases not matched to a gene. As DNA, the CDR3 is TGTGCCAGCAGCTTATCTAGCGGGATGAACACCGGGGAGCTGTTTTTT. Translation gives CASSLSSGMNTGELFF.

V is TRBV5-1 and J is TRBJ2-1; D remains unclear. The CDR3 covers 16 residues. Germline V gives CDR1 SGHRS, CDR2 YFSETQ. The V gene lost 0 bases and the J gene lost 0 bases, with 10 bases spanning the gap. The CDR3 DNA sequence: TGCGCCAGCAGCTTGGAGGTCCTGAGCTCCTACAATGAGCAGTTCTTC. Translated: CASSLEVLSSYNEQFF.

In its sample, this clone was seen once. The chain couples TRBV5-1 to TRBJ1-4; perhaps TRBD1 as D (6 bases). Germline CDR1 is SGHRS and CDR2 is YFSETQ. V lost 3 bases and J lost 7, with 16 bases in between. The CDR3 is made up of 15 amino acids. DNA of the CDR3: TGCGCCAGCAGCTCTCAACAGGGAGGCGGTGAAAAACTGTTTTTT. As protein: CASSSQQGGGEKLFF.

The rearrangement uses TRBV5-8 and TRBJ2-2; the D gene could be TRBD1 or TRBD2 (5 bases each). Germline V gives CDR1 SGHTS, CDR2 YDEGEE. Trimming removed 3 bases at V and 1 base at J, with 10 bases between. The CDR3 loop spans 15 amino acids. The CDR3 protein is CASSSGRKNTGELFF. CDR3 bases: TGTGCCAGCAGCTCGGGACGGAAGAACACCGGGGAGCTGTTTTTT.

The sample holds a few counts of this clone. V is TRBV29-1 and J is TRBJ2-5; TRBD1 matches at 8 bases. The CDR3 is 14 residues long. V lost 4 bases and J lost 5; bases outside the gene matches: 9. Looked up from germline, CDR1 is SQVTM and CDR2 is ANQGSEA. CDR3 sequence reads: CSVVRRGRMETQYF. CDR3 DNA: TGCAGCGTTGTTCGCAGGGGGCGTATGGAGACCCAGTACTTC.

The chain combines TRBV6-5 with TRBJ1-5; 9 positions match TRBD1. Trimming cost V 5 bases and J 6 bases; bases outside gene matches: 5. This CDR3 is built from 14 residues. Germline V gives CDR1 MNHEY, CDR2 SVGAGI. In nucleotides, the CDR3 is TGTGCCAGCAGTAAGGACAGGGGAGGTCAGCCCCAGCATTTT. Translation gives CASSKDRGGQPQHF.

A single count supports this clone. This chain's CDR3 is CASSLDRGAEQYF. Here the CDR3 DNA reads TGTGCCAGCAGCTTGGACAGGGGCGCCGAGCAGTACTTC. The chain recombines TRBV7-6 with TRBJ2-7; 9 bases are a match to TRBD1. CDR3 length equals 13 residues. CDR1 and CDR2 from the germline V gene are SGHVS and FNYEAQ. Trimming removed 3 bases from V and 6 bases from J; junction bases left unmatched: 3.

This chain's CDR3 is CASSIESGATLHF. The CDR3 DNA reads as TGTGCCAGTAGTATAGAGTCTGGGGCTACCCTCCACTTT. The chain carries TRBV19 and TRBJ1-6, with D maybe TRBD1 (5 bases). The germline V gene encodes CDR1 LNHDA and CDR2 SQIVND (reference sequence). V was trimmed by 0 bases and J by 14 bases, leaving 11 bases between them. The CDR3 spans 13 residues. The variable domain in full, with the rest retrieved from reference TRBV19 and TRBJ1-6, is DGGITQSPKYLFRKEGQNVTLSCEQNLNHDAMYWYRQDPGQGLRLIYYSQIVNDFQKGDIAEGYSVSREKKESFPLTVTSAQKNPTAFYLCASSIESGATLHFGNGTRLTVT.

This clone was picked up one time. This rearrangement joins TRBV7-2 to TRBJ2-2; the D is unclear. The CDR3 runs 15 residues. Germline CDR1 reads SGHTA; CDR2 reads FQGNSA. The germline V and J ends were trimmed by 6 bases and 0 bases, with 11 bases remaining between them. CDR3 coding DNA: TGTGCCAGCAGTGCCCGGGCCCCGAACACCGGGGAGCTGTTTTTT. Translation gives CASSARAPNTGELFF.

This rearrangement joins TRBV28 to TRBJ1-2; D call uncertain. CDR1 is MDHEN, CDR2 SYDVKM, per germline. CDR3 length: 18 residues. V lost 5 bases and J 8 bases, leaving 30 bases between the germline ends. This CDR3 reads CASSPTGQQLYKTRGYTF. The CDR3 bases are TGTGCCAGCAGTCCCACTGGGCAGCAGCTTTATAAAACGCGGGGCTACACCTTC.

This clone was detected a few times. The chain recombines TRBV27 with TRBJ2-1; 7 positions match TRBD1. The CDR3 runs to 15 residues. V dropped 6 bases and J dropped 6; count of bases not matched to a gene: 11. Germline loops: CDR1 MNHEY, CDR2 SMNVEV (reference sequence). CDR3 sequence: CASSSLLRGLNEQFF. Written as DNA, the CDR3 is TGTGCCAGCAGCTCACTACTAAGGGGGCTCAATGAGCAGTTCTTC.

The table lists this clone with a few counts. This sequence joins TRBV30 and TRBJ2-2; possibly TRBD1 for D (5 bases). Trimming stripped 0 bases from V and 1 base from J, with 6 bases between. Germline CDR1 is GTSNPN and CDR2 is SVGIG (reference sequence). The CDR3 sequence is 14 residues long. The DNA of the CDR3 is TGTGCCTGGAGTGTACAGGTGAACACCGGGGAGCTGTTTTTT. Protein sequence: CAWSVQVNTGELFF.

The V call is TRBV30, the J call TRBJ2-2, with 11 nucleotides matching TRBD2. V dropped 0 bases and J dropped 5; count of bases not matched to a gene: 2. Per the germline V gene, CDR1 is GTSNPN and CDR2 is SVGIG (reference sequence). This CDR3 has 15 amino acids. CDR3 in DNA: TGTGCCTGGAGTGTCGCTAGCGGGAGGACCGGGGAGCTGTTTTTT. Protein product: CAWSVASGRTGELFF.

This clone was seen a few times. The chain has TRBV6-6 and TRBJ1-5; D unresolved. Trimming shortened V by 6 bases and J by 8 bases, and 17 bases separated the two germline ends. This CDR3 has 14 residues. Germline V gene sequence: CDR1 MNHNY, CDR2 SVGAGI (reference sequence). DNA for the CDR3: TGTGCCAGCAGCCCAGGAACCCCGAGGAAGCCCCAGCATTTT. Protein product: CASSPGTPRKPQHF.

The genes are TRBV9 and TRBJ1-1; TRBD1 agrees at 9 bases. Trimming took 2 bases from V and 1 from J; bases not matched to a gene: 0. The germline V gene has CDR1 SGDLS and CDR2 YYNGEE. The CDR3 is 14 residues long. The CDR3, as DNA: TGTGCCAGCAGCGTGGACAGGGGGAACACTGAAGCTTTCTTT. Protein: CASSVDRGNTEAFF. Full variable domain (missing parts from reference TRBV9 and TRBJ1-1): DSGVTQTPKHLITATGQRVTLRCSPRSGDLSVYWYQQSLDQGLQFLIQYYNGEERAKGNILERFSAQQFPDLHSELNLSSLELGDSALYFCASSVDRGNTEAFFGQGTRLTVV.